These 14 T cell receptor beta chains were all obtained from the same sample, sequenced in a study of response to subunit inactivated influenza vaccine. From the RT-PCR reads, TCRdb called clonotypes with MiXCR, one entry per CDR3 protein. Found here are 860,000 or so distinct CDR3 sequences, 21% of them singletons; the top ten hold 9.5% to 13%. The sample here was PBMCs from blood, taken around 5 days after vaccination. These receptors came from a man aged 50-59 years who received an inactivated influenza vaccine.

The J gene is TRBJ2-1, the V gene TRBV19, with 8 bases matching TRBD2. Germline V gene lookup returns CDR1 LNHDA and CDR2 SQIVND (reference sequence). V lost 3 bases, J lost 5 bases, and 6 bases stayed unmatched. The CDR3 spans 15 residues. CDR3 sequence: CASSIMGLDNNEQFF. The CDR3 coding sequence is TGTGCCAGTAGTATTATGGGACTAGACAACAATGAGCAGTTCTTC.

This chain links TRBV7-9 with TRBJ1-1, with TRBD1 as a possible D gene (5 bases). Germline lookup yields CDR1 SEHNR and CDR2 FQNEAQ (reference sequence). This CDR3 is built from 13 residues. V was cut by 2 bases and J by 6 bases, with 10 bases left in between. CDR3 protein: CASSLSLTAEAFF. CDR3 in DNA: TGTGCCAGCAGCTTAAGTTTGACAGCTGAAGCTTTCTTT.

This sequence joins TRBV20-1 and TRBJ1-6; no clear D gene. The germline gives CDR1 DFQATT, CDR2 SNEGSKA (reference sequence). Trimming stripped 3 bases from V and 7 bases from J, with 7 bases between. The CDR3 covers 12 residues. The CDR3, as DNA: TGCAGTGCTAGGGTCCTAAATTCACCCCTCCACTTT. This gives the protein CSARVLNSPLHF.

V is TRBV7-9 and J is TRBJ2-7; D remains unclear. The CDR3 runs to 13 residues. CDR1 SEHNR and CDR2 FQNEAQ come from the germline V gene (reference sequence). Trimming took off 7 bases at V and 3 bases at J, with 13 bases between the two ends. CDR3 sequence reads: CASNPADNYEQYF. CDR3 nucleotide sequence: TGTGCCAGCAATCCCGCAGATAACTACGAGCAGTACTTC.

The chain recombines TRBV20-1 with TRBJ2-5; TRBD1 or TRBD2 may be the D gene (5 bases each). Germline CDR1 is DFQATT and CDR2 is SNEGSKA (reference sequence). The CDR3 totals 12 residues. The V end was cut by 8 bases, the J end by 7 bases, with 17 bases between. CDR3: CSFDRDARTQYF. For the CDR3, the DNA is TGCAGTTTTGACCGGGACGCCAGGACCCAGTACTTC.

The J gene is TRBJ2-7, the V gene TRBV6-2 or TRBV6-3; D unresolved. The length of the CDR3 is 13 residues. Trimming shortened V by 2 bases and J by 6 bases, and 11 bases separated the two germline ends. Per germline, CDR1 MNHEY and CDR2 SVGEGT. This CDR3 is CASSYVRLGEQYF. In DNA form, the CDR3 reads TGTGCCAGCAGTTACGTGAGGCTGGGCGAGCAGTACTTC.

This clonotype has only one observation. The chain is built from TRBV6-2 or TRBV6-3 and TRBJ2-1; D unresolved. The CDR3 spans 16 residues. Trimming removed 2 bases from V and 3 bases from J, with 14 bases in between. CDR1 is MNHEY and CDR2 is SVGEGT in the germline V gene. The CDR3 region has the DNA TGTGCCAGCAGTTACGTGTCCAGGTACCGCTACAATGAGCAGTTCTTC. Translating it yields CASSYVSRYRYNEQFF.

V and J are TRBV25-1 and TRBJ2-2; perhaps TRBD1 as D (6 bases). The V gene lost 8 bases and the J gene lost 5 bases, with 21 bases spanning the gap. Germline V CDR1 and CDR2: MGHDK, SYGVNS. The CDR3 totals 16 residues. The CDR3 reads CASGLSGGARTGELFF. The DNA of the CDR3 is TGTGCCAGCGGCCTCTCTGGGGGCGCGCGTACCGGGGAGCTGTTTTTT.

This clonotype turned up a few times. One end of the junction varies from germline; a read error may be responsible. The chain recombines TRBV20-1 with TRBJ2-1, with TRBD2 matching 11 bases. CDR1 and CDR2 (germline): DFQATT, SNEGSKA (reference sequence). This CDR3 has 11 amino acids. The CDR3: CSARSGTSGDF. The CDR3 nucleotides read TGCAGTGCTAGATCCGGGACTAGCGGTGATTTC.

This clonotype was seen at least ten times. The V gene is TRBV29-1, the J gene TRBJ2-1, with D hard to call. V dropped 5 bases and J dropped 8 bases, with 13 bases sitting between them. Germline CDR1 SQVTM, CDR2 ANQGSEA. CDR3 size: 12 residues. This CDR3 reads CSVSATFDEQFF. The CDR3 bases are TGCAGCGTTAGCGCAACCTTCGATGAGCAGTTCTTC.

This clonotype was seen a few times. J is TRBJ2-3 and V is TRBV12-3 or TRBV12-4; 9 bases agree with TRBD2. The CDR3 has 16 residues. V lost 6 bases and J lost 2; bases outside the gene matches: 9. CDR3 sequence reads: CASRPLAGAFTDTQYF. CDR3 in DNA: TGTGCCAGCAGACCCTTAGCGGGGGCCTTCACAGATACGCAGTATTTT.

In this sample, this clonotype turned up a few times. This chain connects TRBV7-2 to TRBJ2-7; the D gene is possibly TRBD1 (5 bases). V was shortened by 5 bases and J by 2 bases, with 19 bases between the two germline ends. In germline, CDR1 is SGHTA, CDR2 FQGNSA. This CDR3 is 16 amino acids long. In nucleotides, the CDR3 is TGTGCCAGCAGCCGCAGCGTACAGGACCGAGCCTACGAGCAGTACTTC. Its protein product is CASSRSVQDRAYEQYF.

The chain uses TRBV2 and TRBJ2-1; possible D gene TRBD1, 6 bases. CDR1 SNHLY and CDR2 FYNNEI come from the germline V gene. V was cut by 1 base and J by 7 bases, with 11 bases left in between. CDR3 length equals 14 residues. CDR3 residues: CASSEGGPGNEQFF. In DNA, the CDR3 is TGTGCCAGCAGTGAAGGGGGGCCTGGGAATGAGCAGTTCTTC. The whole variable domain, filled in from reference TRBV2 and TRBJ2-1, reads EPEVTQTPSHQVTQMGQEVILRCVPISNHLYFYWYRQILGQKVEFLVSFYNNEISEKSEIFDDQFSVERPDGSNFTLKIRSTKLEDSAMYFCASSEGGPGNEQFFGPGTRLTVL.

This clonotype was recorded a few times. V and J are TRBV5-8 and TRBJ1-1; D remains unclear. Trimming cost V 1 base and J 1 base, with 8 bases left between them. The CDR3 is 14 amino acids. Germline V gene lookup returns CDR1 SGHTS and CDR2 YDEGEE. For the CDR3, the DNA is TGTGCCAGCAGCTTGATCACACCGAACACTGAAGCTTTCTTT. It specifies CASSLITPNTEAFF.